The sample holds a few counts of the clone carrying this T cell receptor (beta chain). Antigen unknown. Only in-frame clones appear in the TCRdb table, and some are missing; sequencing was by immunoSEQ multiplex PCR. The profile covers about 70,000 clones, with 70% to 90% appearing a single time and approximately 5.4% taken by the ten largest. The germline CDR1 and CDR2 sequences are SGHTA and FQGNSA. V lost 2 bases to trimming and J lost 1 base; unmatched junction nucleotides: 15. This CDR3 region has 19 residues. The data were taken from a study of T cell responses to AZD1222 COVID-19 vaccine. Study conclusions and caveats: Of the AZD1222 recipients, only five to seven were seropositive at baseline. Spike was spanned by vaccine-associated CD4 TCRs, which were dominant at 160-218 and 743-854. Mostly white British, mostly female donors; authors suggested clonal diversity may be underestimated.

Sequencing used peripheral blood, obtained on day 0 of MenACWY control vaccination. The chain recombines TRBV7-2 with TRBJ2-7, with 9 bases matching TRBD1. The clonotype comes from an adult in good health. In DNA, the CDR3 is TGTGCCAGCAGCTTAAGGGGGACTATGGGGACAGGGTTATCCTACGAGCAGTACTTC. It translates to CASSLRGTMGTGLSYEQYF.